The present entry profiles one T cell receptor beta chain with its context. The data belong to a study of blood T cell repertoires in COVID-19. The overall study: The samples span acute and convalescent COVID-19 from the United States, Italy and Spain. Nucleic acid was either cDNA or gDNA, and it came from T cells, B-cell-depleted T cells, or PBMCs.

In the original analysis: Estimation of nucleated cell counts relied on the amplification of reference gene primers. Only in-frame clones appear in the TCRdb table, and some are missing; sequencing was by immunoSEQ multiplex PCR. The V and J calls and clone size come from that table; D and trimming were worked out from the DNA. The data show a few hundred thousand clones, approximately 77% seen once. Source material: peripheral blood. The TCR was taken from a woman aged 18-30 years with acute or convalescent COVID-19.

The CDR3: CASSQDATGASYEQYF. CDR3 DNA sequence: TGCGCCAGCAGCCAAGATGCCACAGGGGCGTCCTACGAGCAGTACTTC. This chain joins TRBV4-1 and TRBJ2-7, with 7 bases aligning to TRBD1. Germline CDR1 and CDR2: MGHRA and YSYEKL. With 0 bases clipped from V and 1 base from J, the junction kept 6 bases outside the gene matches. The CDR3 has 16 amino acids.